The rows below give T cell receptor beta chains drawn from one sample of a study of T cell responses to AZD1222 COVID-19 vaccine. Measured with immunoSEQ multiplex PCR; TCRdb has only the in-frame clones, and not every one. The data show around 110,000 clones, approximately 93% seen once. The sample here was peripheral blood, taken on day 0 of AZD1222 vaccination. The receptors derive from an adult in good health. Both conserved end residues are part of each CDR3. D genes are given only for firm matches. Rows may omit the clone size; those that give it use once, few, many or a size class.

clone_size: -
j_call: TRBJ1-3
d_call: -
v_call: TRBV6-2/TRBV6-3
cdr3_nt: TGTGCCAGCAGCCCCGAGGGACACGCTTGGGCCCATTACTCTGGAAACACCATATATTTT
cdr3_aa: CASSPEGHAWAHYSGNTIYF

clone_size: -
j_call: TRBJ2-4
d_call: TRBD1
v_call: TRBV27
cdr3_nt: TGTGCCAGCAGTTCCTTTGGACAGGGGGCAGACATTCAGTACTTC
cdr3_aa: CASSSFGQGADIQYF

clone_size: -
j_call: TRBJ1-6
d_call: TRBD1
v_call: TRBV27
cdr3_nt: TGTGCCAGCAGCCTTCAGGGGGAAGCACCCCTCCACTTT
cdr3_aa: CASSLQGEAPLHF

clone_size: -
j_call: TRBJ1-3
d_call: -
v_call: TRBV15
cdr3_nt: TGTGCCACCAGCAGAGACGTTGGCTCTGGAAACACCATATATTTT
cdr3_aa: CATSRDVGSGNTIYF

clone_size: few
j_call: TRBJ1-2
d_call: -
v_call: TRBV5-4
cdr3_nt: TGTGCCAGCAGCCGAGGTCCAGATAACTATGGCTACACCTTC
cdr3_aa: CASSRGPDNYGYTF

clone_size: -
j_call: TRBJ1-2
d_call: -
v_call: TRBV19
cdr3_nt: TGTGCCAGTAGTATAGGACTTAACTATGGCTACACCTTC
cdr3_aa: CASSIGLNYGYTF

clone_size: -
j_call: TRBJ2-7
d_call: -
v_call: TRBV4-2
cdr3_nt: TGTGCCAGCAGCCCCGTGGACGGAGAGCAGTACTTC
cdr3_aa: CASSPVDGEQYF

clone_size: -
j_call: TRBJ1-1
d_call: -
v_call: TRBV28
cdr3_nt: TGTGCCAGCAGTTTACCCTTTTTGAGAGCTTTCTTT
cdr3_aa: CASSLPFLRAFF

clone_size: -
j_call: TRBJ2-4
d_call: -
v_call: TRBV27
cdr3_nt: TGTGCCAGCAGGGGGTTCGGGGAAAACATTCAGTACTTC
cdr3_aa: CASRGFGENIQYF

clone_size: -
j_call: TRBJ2-7
d_call: -
v_call: TRBV5-1
cdr3_nt: TGCGCCAGCAGCTCCGGGCCACCTTCCTACGAGCAGTACTTC
cdr3_aa: CASSSGPPSYEQYF

clone_size: -
j_call: TRBJ2-1
d_call: -
v_call: TRBV29-1
cdr3_nt: TGCAGCGTTGAAGATGTCGAGGGAAGGTCACACGATGAGCAGTTCTTC
cdr3_aa: CSVEDVEGRSHDEQFF

clone_size: -
j_call: TRBJ2-4
d_call: -
v_call: TRBV11-2
cdr3_nt: TGTGCCAGCAGCACCCGGGGTAGCAAAGGGACCAAAAACATTCAGTACTTC
cdr3_aa: CASSTRGSKGTKNIQYF

clone_size: -
j_call: TRBJ1-1
d_call: -
v_call: TRBV20-1
cdr3_nt: TGCAGTGCTATTCTGAACACTGAAGCTTTCTTT
cdr3_aa: CSAILNTEAFF

clone_size: -
j_call: TRBJ2-1
d_call: -
v_call: TRBV11-2
cdr3_nt: TGTGCCAGCAGCTTAAACCCAAACTACAATGAGCAGTTCTTC
cdr3_aa: CASSLNPNYNEQFF

clone_size: -
j_call: TRBJ1-1
d_call: -
v_call: TRBV6-4
cdr3_nt: TGTGCCAGCAGTGTTAGGAACACTGAAGCTTTCTTT
cdr3_aa: CASSVRNTEAFF

clone_size: -
j_call: TRBJ2-7
d_call: -
v_call: TRBV28
cdr3_nt: TGTGCCAGCAGTTTTTCAGGTAGCTCCTACGAGCAGTACTTC
cdr3_aa: CASSFSGSSYEQYF

clone_size: -
j_call: TRBJ2-1
d_call: -
v_call: TRBV9
cdr3_nt: TGTGCCAGCGGACCTAACGAGCAGTTCTTC
cdr3_aa: CASGPNEQFF

clone_size: once
j_call: TRBJ2-3
d_call: -
v_call: TRBV11-3
cdr3_nt: TGTGCCAGCAGCACTAGCATAATGGCGGATACGCAGTATTTT
cdr3_aa: CASSTSIMADTQYF

clone_size: -
j_call: TRBJ1-2
d_call: -
v_call: TRBV6-5
cdr3_nt: TGTGCCAGCAGTTACCGACCGGCGTATGGCGACTATGGCTACACCTTC
cdr3_aa: CASSYRPAYGDYGYTF

clone_size: -
j_call: TRBJ2-1
d_call: -
v_call: TRBV2
cdr3_nt: TGTGCCAGCAGTGTAGGTCGGGAGAGAGACAATGAGCAGTTCTTC
cdr3_aa: CASSVGRERDNEQFF

clone_size: -
j_call: TRBJ2-7
d_call: -
v_call: TRBV28
cdr3_nt: TGTGCCAGCAGTCCTCTAGCGGCAGGGGACTACGAGCAGTACTTC
cdr3_aa: CASSPLAAGDYEQYF

clone_size: -
j_call: TRBJ2-3
d_call: TRBD2
v_call: TRBV2
cdr3_nt: TGTGCCAGCAGTGAGGGCGGGAGGGGTTTTGGAGATACGCAGTATTTT
cdr3_aa: CASSEGGRGFGDTQYF

clone_size: -
j_call: TRBJ1-1
d_call: TRBD1
v_call: TRBV10-2
cdr3_nt: TGCGCCAGCAGTGAGTTACAGGGGAAAGGGAACACTGAAGCTTTCTTT
cdr3_aa: CASSELQGKGNTEAFF

clone_size: -
j_call: TRBJ2-7
d_call: TRBD2
v_call: TRBV29-1
cdr3_nt: TGCAGCGCTGGGACTGGGGGGGTTTCCTACGAGCAGTACTTC
cdr3_aa: CSAGTGGVSYEQYF

clone_size: -
j_call: TRBJ2-1
d_call: -
v_call: TRBV15
cdr3_nt: TGTGCCACCAGCAGAGCCCCCCTAACTAGCTTTGGTGAGCAGTTCTTC
cdr3_aa: CATSRAPLTSFGEQFF

clone_size: -
j_call: TRBJ1-4
d_call: -
v_call: TRBV6-5
cdr3_nt: TGTGCCAGCAGTTTGGAGGGGGCTAATGAAAAACTGTTTTTT
cdr3_aa: CASSLEGANEKLFF

clone_size: -
j_call: TRBJ1-1
d_call: -
v_call: TRBV6-5
cdr3_nt: TGTGCCAGCGGGGGCCATTTGAACACTGAAGCTTTCTTT
cdr3_aa: CASGGHLNTEAFF

clone_size: -
j_call: TRBJ2-6
d_call: -
v_call: TRBV4-1
cdr3_nt: TGCGCCAGCAGCCTCGGACAGCTACTCTCTGGGGCCAACGTCCTGACTTTC
cdr3_aa: CASSLGQLLSGANVLTF

clone_size: -
j_call: TRBJ1-2
d_call: -
v_call: TRBV23-1
cdr3_nt: TGCGCCAGCAGTCAATCGTACAGGGACACCTACTATGGCTACACCTTC
cdr3_aa: CASSQSYRDTYYGYTF

clone_size: -
j_call: TRBJ1-6
d_call: TRBD1
v_call: TRBV28
cdr3_nt: TGTGCCAGCAGTTCCCGACAGGGTATTAGCGATTCACCCCTCCACTTT
cdr3_aa: CASSSRQGISDSPLHF

clone_size: once
j_call: TRBJ2-7
d_call: TRBD1
v_call: TRBV7-6
cdr3_nt: TGTGCCAGCAGCTACGGACAGGGTACCTCCTACGAGCAGTACTTC
cdr3_aa: CASSYGQGTSYEQYF

clone_size: -
j_call: TRBJ2-1
d_call: TRBD1
v_call: TRBV5-1
cdr3_nt: TGCGCCAGCAAACCACAGACAGGGCGCCGAGAGCAGTTCTTC
cdr3_aa: CASKPQTGRREQFF

clone_size: few
j_call: TRBJ1-2
d_call: -
v_call: TRBV18
cdr3_nt: TGTGCCAGCTCACCATCAGTTTCGGCAGTCTATGGCTACACCTTC
cdr3_aa: CASSPSVSAVYGYTF

clone_size: -
j_call: TRBJ2-5
d_call: -
v_call: TRBV7-6
cdr3_nt: TGTGCCAGCAGCTTAGGATCTCCGGGGGCGGGAGAGACCCAGTACTTC
cdr3_aa: CASSLGSPGAGETQYF

clone_size: -
j_call: TRBJ1-1
d_call: -
v_call: TRBV28
cdr3_nt: TGTGCCAGCAGTTCTACAGCCAGGTCTCGAGCTTTCTTT
cdr3_aa: CASSSTARSRAFF

clone_size: -
j_call: TRBJ2-6
d_call: -
v_call: TRBV27
cdr3_nt: TGTGCCACCGGGGTTGGGGGGGCCACCAACGTCCTGACTTTC
cdr3_aa: CATGVGGATNVLTF

clone_size: -
j_call: TRBJ2-5
d_call: -
v_call: TRBV6-5
cdr3_nt: TGTGCCAGCAGTTACATGTTCCAGGTGGGGACCCAGTACTTC
cdr3_aa: CASSYMFQVGTQYF

clone_size: -
j_call: TRBJ1-2
d_call: -
v_call: TRBV30
cdr3_nt: TGTGCCTGGAGTGGATCGAGGGTCCACACCTTC
cdr3_aa: CAWSGSRVHTF

clone_size: -
j_call: TRBJ2-7
d_call: TRBD1
v_call: TRBV5-1
cdr3_nt: TGCGCCAGCAGCCACGTGCGGACAGGGGTAAACGAGCAGTACTTC
cdr3_aa: CASSHVRTGVNEQYF

clone_size: -
j_call: TRBJ2-7
d_call: TRBD2
v_call: TRBV28
cdr3_nt: TGTGCCGTACGACTAGCGGGAGGTTCCTACGAGCAGTACTTC
cdr3_aa: CAVRLAGGSYEQYF

clone_size: -
j_call: TRBJ1-6
d_call: -
v_call: TRBV14
cdr3_nt: TGTGCCAGCAGCCAAGATGAGCAGTTCGATTCACCCCTCCACTTT
cdr3_aa: CASSQDEQFDSPLHF

clone_size: -
j_call: TRBJ1-2
d_call: -
v_call: TRBV3-1/TRBV3-2
cdr3_nt: TGTGCCAGCAGCCAAATCGGATCCGGCTACACCTTC
cdr3_aa: CASSQIGSGYTF

clone_size: -
j_call: TRBJ2-5
d_call: -
v_call: TRBV9
cdr3_nt: TGTGCCAGCAGCGTCTGGGGATCTGAGGAGACCCAGTACTTC
cdr3_aa: CASSVWGSEETQYF

clone_size: -
j_call: TRBJ1-4
d_call: TRBD1
v_call: TRBV9
cdr3_nt: TGTGCCAGCAGCGTAGGGGGGACAGATGAAAAACTGTTTTTT
cdr3_aa: CASSVGGTDEKLFF

clone_size: -
j_call: TRBJ1-1
d_call: TRBD1
v_call: TRBV5-4
cdr3_nt: TGTGCCAGCAGCCCCCGCACCCGGGACAGAACTTTAAACACTGAAGCTTTCTTT
cdr3_aa: CASSPRTRDRTLNTEAFF

clone_size: -
j_call: TRBJ1-2
d_call: -
v_call: TRBV27
cdr3_nt: TGTGCCAGCAGTCCGAGGGGCCATCCTAACTATGGCTACACCTTC
cdr3_aa: CASSPRGHPNYGYTF

clone_size: -
j_call: TRBJ2-7
d_call: -
v_call: TRBV19
cdr3_nt: TGTGCCAGTAGTAATAGTAGACATCGGCATCCGCACGAGCAGTACTTC
cdr3_aa: CASSNSRHRHPHEQYF

clone_size: -
j_call: TRBJ2-2
d_call: TRBD2
v_call: TRBV9
cdr3_nt: TGTGCCAGCAGCGGATGGGGACTAGCGGGAAAGGGAACCGGGGAGCTGTTTTTT
cdr3_aa: CASSGWGLAGKGTGELFF

clone_size: -
j_call: TRBJ1-2
d_call: -
v_call: TRBV7-2
cdr3_nt: TGTGCCAGCAGGGGAGGACGGACCTATGGCTACACCTTC
cdr3_aa: CASRGGRTYGYTF

clone_size: -
j_call: TRBJ1-2
d_call: -
v_call: TRBV4-1
cdr3_nt: TGCGCCAGCAGCCAAGGTAGATTGAGGGGCTACACCTTC
cdr3_aa: CASSQGRLRGYTF

clone_size: -
j_call: TRBJ2-7
d_call: TRBD1
v_call: TRBV18
cdr3_nt: TGTGCCAGCTCGGTCTCGGCAGGGGGTTCCTACGAGCAGTACTTC
cdr3_aa: CASSVSAGGSYEQYF

clone_size: -
j_call: TRBJ2-3
d_call: -
v_call: TRBV3-1/TRBV3-2
cdr3_nt: TGTGCCAGCAGCCAAAGGACAGATACGCAGTATTTT
cdr3_aa: CASSQRTDTQYF

clone_size: -
j_call: TRBJ1-1
d_call: -
v_call: TRBV9
cdr3_nt: TGTGCCAGCAGCGAGGGGGGATTGCCGACTGAAGCTTTCTTT
cdr3_aa: CASSEGGLPTEAFF

clone_size: -
j_call: TRBJ2-2
d_call: -
v_call: TRBV10-3
cdr3_nt: TGTGCCATCAACAAAGCCGGGAGTCAGGGGGCCGGGGAGCTGTTTTTT
cdr3_aa: CAINKAGSQGAGELFF

clone_size: -
j_call: TRBJ1-4
d_call: -
v_call: TRBV29-1
cdr3_nt: TGCAGCGCGGCAGCAGGGGCTAATGAAAAACTGTTTTTT
cdr3_aa: CSAAAGANEKLFF